This T cell receptor (beta chain) was captured in a study of blood T cell repertoires in COVID-19. Background on the study: The study drew acute and convalescent COVID-19 samples from the United States, Italy and Spain. From T cells, B-cell-depleted T cells, or PBMCs came the material, which was cDNA or gDNA.

The V gene's germline CDR1 is LNHDA and CDR2 SQIVND (reference sequence). V dropped 7 bases and J dropped 2 bases, with 11 bases sitting between them. The CDR3 consists of 13 residues. Patients from Seattle were sampled longitudinally, starting during active infection. Per the original data handling: Estimates of nucleated cell counts were drawn from the amplification of reference gene primers. The assay was immunoSEQ multiplex PCR, and TCRdb's table has in-frame clones only and misses some. The V and J calls and clone size are taken from that table; D and trimming were inferred from the DNA. The data hold under 60,000 clones, with 75% to 90% observed a single time.

The TCR comes from a man younger than 45 with COVID-19, enrolled during active disease. Sequenced: peripheral blood. The V and J genes are TRBV19 and TRBJ1-1; TRBD1 might be the D (5 bases). In DNA form, the CDR3 reads TGTGCCAGTAAGGGGCAAATTAACACTGAAGCTTTCTTT. Its translation is CASKGQINTEAFF.